The next 9 T cell receptor beta chains were all read from a single sample in a study of blood T cell repertoires in COVID-19. Clones were sequenced by immunoSEQ multiplex PCR, and TCRdb holds only the in-frame ones, with some missing. The table has hundreds of thousands of clones, over 70% seen once. The source material was peripheral blood. The receptors were sampled from a woman between 45 and 60 years old with COVID-19, enrolled during active disease.

This rearrangement joins TRBV18 to TRBJ2-5; no firm D call. Trimming removed 8 bases from V and 3 bases from J, with 13 bases in between. Looked up from germline, CDR1 is KGHSH and CDR2 is LQKENI. The CDR3 consists of 13 residues. CDR3 sequence (DNA): TGTGCCAGCGCCATCACGGTAGAAGAGACCCAGTACTTC. It encodes CASAITVEETQYF.

This sequence joins TRBV7-2 and TRBJ2-5, with D perhaps TRBD2 (7 bases). The CDR3 covers 16 residues. Trimming removed 5 bases at V and 5 bases at J, with 21 bases between. Germline loops: CDR1 SGHTA, CDR2 FQGNSA. The CDR3 sequence: CASSPAGAGVVETQYF. CDR3 coding DNA: TGTGCCAGCAGCCCGGCGGGGGCGGGAGTGGTGGAGACCCAGTACTTC.

The chain links TRBV18 to TRBJ2-2; D possibly corresponds to TRBD1 (6 bases). V lost 2 bases, J lost 5 bases, and 15 bases lay in between. This CDR3 spans 16 amino acids. The V gene's germline CDR1 is KGHSH and CDR2 LQKENI. The CDR3 coding sequence is TGTGCCAGCTCACCAGGCGCCAGGGGTGGAACCGGGGAGCTGTTTTTT. Amino acid sequence: CASSPGARGGTGELFF.

J is TRBJ1-4 and V is TRBV12-5; 7 bases match TRBD1. With 1 base clipped from V and 1 base from J, the junction kept 3 bases outside the gene matches. Germline CDR1 LGHNT, CDR2 FRNRAP. The CDR3 is 16 residues long. CDR3 residues: CASGLGDRVTNEKLFF. CDR3 DNA sequence: TGTGCTAGTGGTTTGGGCGACAGGGTAACTAATGAAAAACTGTTTTTT. The variable domain in full, completed from reference TRBV12-5 and TRBJ1-4, reads DARVTQTPRHKVTEMGQEVTMRCQPILGHNTVFWYRQTMMQGLELLAYFRNRAPLDDSGMPKDRFSAEMPDATLATLKIQPSEPRDSAVYFCASGLGDRVTNEKLFFGSGTQLSVL.

The rearrangement uses TRBV24-1 and TRBJ2-1, with 8 bases matching TRBD2. CDR3 length: 12 residues. Germline V lookup: CDR1 KGHDR, CDR2 SFDVKD. V lost 3 bases to trimming and J lost 13 bases; unmatched junction nucleotides: 4. The CDR3 nucleotides read TGTGCCACCAGTGATGGCACTAGCGGACAGTTCTTC. As protein: CATSDGTSGQFF.

The genes are TRBV18 and TRBJ2-3; no reliable D call. This CDR3 contains 12 residues. V was shortened by 1 base and J by 6 bases, with 5 bases between the two germline ends. CDR1 and CDR2 (germline): KGHSH, LQKENI. The CDR3 DNA is TGTGCCAGCTCACCACTGGAGGATACGCAGTATTTT. Translated, it gives CASSPLEDTQYF.

The J gene is TRBJ1-1, the V gene TRBV5-4; no clear D. CDR1 is SGHNT, CDR2 YYREEE, per germline (reference sequence). This CDR3 comprises 14 residues. The V end lost 0 bases, the J end lost 11 bases, and 17 bases lay between the germline ends. The CDR3 DNA reads as TGTGCCAGCAGCTTGGTCGGGGTTACGCAGGTCGCTTTCTTT. Translation gives CASSLVGVTQVAFF.

V usage is TRBV3-1 (or the pseudogene TRBV3-2) and J usage is TRBJ1-2, with 8 bases that match TRBD1. This CDR3 comprises 13 residues. Losses at the gene ends were 1 base for V and 7 bases for J; bases not matched to a gene: 2. Germline lookup yields CDR1 LGHDT and CDR2 YNNKEL (reference sequence). The DNA of the CDR3 is TGTGCCAGCAGCCAAGGGACAGGGCGTGGCTACACCTTC. Protein product: CASSQGTGRGYTF.

The CDR3 loop reads CASNRDNNYGYTF. The CDR3 DNA reads as TGTGCCAGCAACAGGGACAACAACTATGGCTACACCTTC. The chain links TRBV2 to TRBJ1-2; D may be TRBD1 (6 bases). Germline CDR1 and CDR2: SNHLY and FYNNEI. The germline V and J ends were trimmed by 7 bases and 2 bases, with 11 bases remaining between them. The CDR3 runs 13 residues. The full variable domain, in which reference TRBV2 and TRBJ1-2 provide the parts outside the CDR3, is EPEVTQTPSHQVTQMGQEVILRCVPISNHLYFYWYRQILGQKVEFLVSFYNNEISEKSEIFDDQFSVERPDGSNFTLKIRSTKLEDSAMYFCASNRDNNYGYTFGSGTRLTVV.